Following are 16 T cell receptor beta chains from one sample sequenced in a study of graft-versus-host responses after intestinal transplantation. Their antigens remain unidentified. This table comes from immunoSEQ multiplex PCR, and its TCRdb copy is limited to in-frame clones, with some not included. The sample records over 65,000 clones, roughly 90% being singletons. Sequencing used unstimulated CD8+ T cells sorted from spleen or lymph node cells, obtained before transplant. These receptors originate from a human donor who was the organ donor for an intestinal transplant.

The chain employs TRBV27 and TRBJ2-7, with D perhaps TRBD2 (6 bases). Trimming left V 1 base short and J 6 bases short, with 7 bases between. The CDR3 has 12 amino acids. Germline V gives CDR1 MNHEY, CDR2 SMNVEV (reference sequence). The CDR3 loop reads CASSLLGGEQYF. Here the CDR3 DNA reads TGTGCCAGCAGTTTATTGGGGGGCGAGCAGTACTTC.

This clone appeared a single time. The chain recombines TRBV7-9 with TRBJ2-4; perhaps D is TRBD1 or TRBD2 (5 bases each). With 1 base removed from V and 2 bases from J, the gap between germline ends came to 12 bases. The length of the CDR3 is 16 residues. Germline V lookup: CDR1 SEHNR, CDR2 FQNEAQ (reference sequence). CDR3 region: CASSLEMGETKNIQYF. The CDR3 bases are TGTGCCAGCAGCTTAGAAATGGGGGAAACCAAAAACATTCAGTACTTC.

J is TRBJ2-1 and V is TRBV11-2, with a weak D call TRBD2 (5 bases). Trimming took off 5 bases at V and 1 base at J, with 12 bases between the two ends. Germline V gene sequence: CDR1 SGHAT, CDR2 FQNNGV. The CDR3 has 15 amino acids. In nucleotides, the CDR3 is TGTGCCAGCAGCGGATACGGGGATTCCTACAATGAGCAGTTCTTC. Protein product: CASSGYGDSYNEQFF.

The CDR3 region is CASSQGAGAPTEAFF. CDR3 in DNA: TGCGCCAGCAGCCAAGGAGCAGGGGCCCCCACTGAAGCTTTCTTT. This chain joins TRBV4-1 and TRBJ1-1, with D possibly TRBD1 on 6 matching bases. The germline V gene has CDR1 MGHRA and CDR2 YSYEKL. The V gene lost 1 base and the J gene lost 4 bases, with 13 bases spanning the gap. This CDR3 is 15 amino acids long.

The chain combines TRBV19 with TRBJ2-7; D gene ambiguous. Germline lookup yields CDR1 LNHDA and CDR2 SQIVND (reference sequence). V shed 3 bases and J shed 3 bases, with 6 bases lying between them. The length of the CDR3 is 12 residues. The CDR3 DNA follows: TGTGCCAGTAGTATGGCCGGCTACGAGCAGTACTTC. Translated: CASSMAGYEQYF.

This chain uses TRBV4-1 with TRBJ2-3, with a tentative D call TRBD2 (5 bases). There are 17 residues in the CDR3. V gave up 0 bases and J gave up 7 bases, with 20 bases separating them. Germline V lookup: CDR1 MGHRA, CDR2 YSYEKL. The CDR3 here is CASSQDSEEALVNTQYF. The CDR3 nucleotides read TGCGCCAGCAGCCAAGATTCGGAGGAAGCACTTGTAAATACGCAGTATTTT.

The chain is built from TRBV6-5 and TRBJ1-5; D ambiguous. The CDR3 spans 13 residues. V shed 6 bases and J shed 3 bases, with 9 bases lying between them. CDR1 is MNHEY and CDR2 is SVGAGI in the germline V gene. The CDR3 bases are TGTGCCAGCAGCCCGATCTTCAATCAGCCCCAGCATTTT. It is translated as CASSPIFNQPQHF.

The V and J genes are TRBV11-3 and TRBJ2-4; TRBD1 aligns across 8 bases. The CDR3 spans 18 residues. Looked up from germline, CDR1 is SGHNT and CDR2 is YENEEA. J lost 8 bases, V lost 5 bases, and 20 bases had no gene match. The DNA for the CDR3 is TGTGCCAGCAGCAAAAACTCCGTGGTTATCGGACAGGGACACATTCAGTACTTC. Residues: CASSKNSVVIGQGHIQYF.

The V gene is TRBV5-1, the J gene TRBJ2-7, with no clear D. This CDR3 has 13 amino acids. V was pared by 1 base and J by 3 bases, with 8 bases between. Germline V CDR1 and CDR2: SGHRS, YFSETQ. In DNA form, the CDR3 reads TGCGCCAGCAGCTTGATACCTCTCTACGAGCAGTACTTC. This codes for CASSLIPLYEQYF. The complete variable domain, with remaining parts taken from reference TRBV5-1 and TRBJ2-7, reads KAGVTQTPRYLIKTRGQQVTLSCSPISGHRSVSWYQQTPGQGLQFLFEYFSETQRNKGNFPGRFSGRQFSNSRSEMNVSTLELGDSALYLCASSLIPLYEQYFGPGTRLTVT.

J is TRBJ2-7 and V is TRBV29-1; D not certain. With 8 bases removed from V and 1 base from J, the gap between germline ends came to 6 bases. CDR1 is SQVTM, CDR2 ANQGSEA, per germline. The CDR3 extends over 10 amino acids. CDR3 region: CSSKSYEQYF. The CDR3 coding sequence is TGCAGCTCGAAATCCTACGAGCAGTACTTC.

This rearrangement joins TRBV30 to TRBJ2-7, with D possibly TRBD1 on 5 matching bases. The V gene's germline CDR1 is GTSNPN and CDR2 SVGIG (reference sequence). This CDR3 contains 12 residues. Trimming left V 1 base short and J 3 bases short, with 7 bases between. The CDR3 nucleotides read TGTGCCTGGAGTGATGACAGCTACGAGCAGTACTTC. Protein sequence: CAWSDDSYEQYF.

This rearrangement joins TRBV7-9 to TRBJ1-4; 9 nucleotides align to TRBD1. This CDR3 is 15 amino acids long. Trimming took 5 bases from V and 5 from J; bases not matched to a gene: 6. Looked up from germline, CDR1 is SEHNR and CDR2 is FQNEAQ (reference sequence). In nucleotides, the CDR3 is TGTGCCAGCAGCGGGGTCGGGACAGGGAATGAAAAACTGTTTTTT. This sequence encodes CASSGVGTGNEKLFF.

CDR3 protein: CAWKRVQYRPNTEAFF. CDR3 nucleotide sequence: TGTGCCTGGAAGAGGGTTCAGTACAGGCCCAACACTGAAGCTTTCTTT. The chain joins TRBV30 to TRBJ1-1; possible D gene TRBD1, 5 bases. Germline V gives CDR1 GTSNPN, CDR2 SVGIG (reference sequence). Trimming removed 4 bases from V and 2 bases from J, with 20 bases in between. The CDR3 is 16 amino acids.

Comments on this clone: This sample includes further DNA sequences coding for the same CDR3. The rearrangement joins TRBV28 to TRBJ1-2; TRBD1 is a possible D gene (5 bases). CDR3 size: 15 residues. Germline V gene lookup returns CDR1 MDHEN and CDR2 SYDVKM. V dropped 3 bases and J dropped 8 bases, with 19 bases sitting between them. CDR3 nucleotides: TGTGCCAGCAGTTTCACCGGGGGACCGGACGGGGGCTACACCTTC. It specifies CASSFTGGPDGGYTF.

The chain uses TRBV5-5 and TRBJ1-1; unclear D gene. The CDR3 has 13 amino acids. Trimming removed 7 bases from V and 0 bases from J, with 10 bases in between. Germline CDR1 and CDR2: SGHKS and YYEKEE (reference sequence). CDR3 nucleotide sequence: TGTGCCAGCCGGCGAGCTATGAACACTGAAGCTTTCTTT. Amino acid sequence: CASRRAMNTEAFF.

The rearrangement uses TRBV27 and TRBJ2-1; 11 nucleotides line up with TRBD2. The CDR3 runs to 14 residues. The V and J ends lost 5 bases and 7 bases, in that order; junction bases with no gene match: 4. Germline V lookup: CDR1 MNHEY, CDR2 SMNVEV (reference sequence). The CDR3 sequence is CASSQGLAVNEQFF. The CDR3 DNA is TGTGCCAGCAGTCAGGGACTAGCGGTGAATGAGCAGTTCTTC.